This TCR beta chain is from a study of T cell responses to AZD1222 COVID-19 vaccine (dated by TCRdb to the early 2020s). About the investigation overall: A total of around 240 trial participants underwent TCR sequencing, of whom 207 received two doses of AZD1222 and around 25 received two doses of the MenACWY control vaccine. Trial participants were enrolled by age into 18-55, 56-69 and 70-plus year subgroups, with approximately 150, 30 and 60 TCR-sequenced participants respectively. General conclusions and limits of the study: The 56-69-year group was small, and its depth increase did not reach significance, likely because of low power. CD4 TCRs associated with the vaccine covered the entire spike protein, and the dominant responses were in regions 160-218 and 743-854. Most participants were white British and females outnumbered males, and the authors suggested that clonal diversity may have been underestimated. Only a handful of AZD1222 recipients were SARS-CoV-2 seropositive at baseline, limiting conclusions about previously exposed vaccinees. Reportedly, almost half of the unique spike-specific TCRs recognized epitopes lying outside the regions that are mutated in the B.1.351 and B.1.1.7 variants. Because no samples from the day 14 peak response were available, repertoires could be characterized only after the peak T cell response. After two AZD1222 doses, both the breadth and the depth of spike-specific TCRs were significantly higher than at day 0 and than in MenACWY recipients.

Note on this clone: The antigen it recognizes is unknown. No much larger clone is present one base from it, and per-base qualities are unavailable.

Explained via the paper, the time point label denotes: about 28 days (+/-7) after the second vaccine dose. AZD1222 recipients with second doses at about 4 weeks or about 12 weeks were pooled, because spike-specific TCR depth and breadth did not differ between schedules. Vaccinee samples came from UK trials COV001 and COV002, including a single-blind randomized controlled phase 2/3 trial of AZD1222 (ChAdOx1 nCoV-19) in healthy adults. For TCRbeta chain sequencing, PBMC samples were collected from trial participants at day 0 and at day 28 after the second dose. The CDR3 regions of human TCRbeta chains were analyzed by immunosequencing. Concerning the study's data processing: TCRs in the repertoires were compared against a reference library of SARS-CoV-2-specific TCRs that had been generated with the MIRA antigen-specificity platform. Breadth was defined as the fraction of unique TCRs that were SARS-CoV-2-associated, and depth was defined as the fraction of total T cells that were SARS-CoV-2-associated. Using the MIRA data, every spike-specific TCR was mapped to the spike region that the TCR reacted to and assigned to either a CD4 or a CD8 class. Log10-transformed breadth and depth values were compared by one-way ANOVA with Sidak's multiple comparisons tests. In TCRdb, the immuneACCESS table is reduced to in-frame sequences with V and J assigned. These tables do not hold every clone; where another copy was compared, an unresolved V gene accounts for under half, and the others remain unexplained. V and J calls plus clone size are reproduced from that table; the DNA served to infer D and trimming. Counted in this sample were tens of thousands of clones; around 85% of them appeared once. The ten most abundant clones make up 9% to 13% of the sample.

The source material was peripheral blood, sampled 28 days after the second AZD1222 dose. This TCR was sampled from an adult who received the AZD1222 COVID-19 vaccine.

The nucleotides are TGTGCCAGCAGTTACTCGGAAAAAGCCAAAAACATTCAGTACTTC. This sequence encodes CASSYSEKAKNIQYF. Recombination joined TRBV6-2 or TRBV6-3 with TRBJ2-4; there is no confident call for the D gene. The CDR3 runs 15 residues from the cysteine to the phenylalanine. Just CDR3 DNA is preserved here, 45 bases in frame from base 1. V drops 0 bases and J drops 0 bases, leaving 6 bases in between. CDR1 MNHEY and CDR2 SVGEGT were looked up in the germline V gene.